This T cell receptor (beta chain) was found in a study of cytomegalovirus exposure and HLA in healthy donors. Comments on this clone: The antigen is unknown.

This PCR relied on a set of 60 Vbeta primers and 13 Jbeta primers. The data were produced by immunoSEQ multiplex PCR, yet TCRdb's version contains in-frame clones alone and is incomplete. The table includes around 110,000 clones, approximately 81% detected once. Per the germline V gene, CDR1 is WSHSY and CDR2 is SAAADI. The CDR3 spans 13 residues. V lost 6 bases, J lost 0 bases, and 8 bases lay in between. General study points: The study listed 164 cytomegalovirus-associated TCR beta chains. In vitro confirmation showed three CMV-associated chains to be CMV antigen specific.

Sequencing was done on a sample of PBMCs. This chain joins TRBV10-2 and TRBJ2-5, with D perhaps matching TRBD2 (6 bases). This receptor was identified in a man younger than 40 in good health and CMV-seronegative. The CDR3 loop reads CASRGRNQETQYF. For the CDR3, the DNA is TGCGCCAGCAGGGGGAGGAACCAAGAGACCCAGTACTTC.